Each of the 27 T cell receptor beta chains below was sequenced from the same sample in a study of T cells in Graves' hyperthyroidism and ophthalmopathy. RNA transcripts were the template for amplifying TCR beta CDR3 regions. Primed by the HTBI set, a first-round RT-PCR was run on the TCR CDR3. Each CDR3 protein is one row after TCRdb ran MiXCR on the multiplex PCR reads. The sample lists 400,000 or so distinct CDR3 sequences; 14% were seen once. Sequenced sample: blood. All receptors derive from a woman in her thirties with Graves' ophthalmopathy.

This clonotype has ten or more counts. V gene TRBV10-1 combines with J gene TRBJ2-3; 8 bases agree with TRBD2. Per the germline V gene, CDR1 is WNHNN and CDR2 is SYGVQD (reference sequence). The CDR3 has 15 amino acids. V lost 4 bases, J lost 0 bases, and 3 bases stayed unmatched. In DNA, the CDR3 is TGCGCCAGCAGTGTAACTAGCGGCAGCACAGATACGCAGTATTTT. Encoded protein: CASSVTSGSTDTQYF.

V is TRBV11-2 and J is TRBJ2-5; D is unresolved. The CDR3 loop spans 12 amino acids. V dropped 4 bases and J dropped 3 bases, with 6 bases sitting between them. Germline CDR1 is SGHAT and CDR2 is FQNNGV. The CDR3 DNA sequence: TGTGCCAGCAGCTCGTGGGAAGAGACCCAGTACTTC. Translation: CASSSWEETQYF. The whole variable domain, filled in from reference TRBV11-2 and TRBJ2-5, reads EAGVAQSPRYKIIEKRQSVAFWCNPISGHATLYWYQQILGQGPKLLIQFQNNGVVDDSQLPKDRFSAERLKGVDSTLKIQPAKLEDSAVYLCASSSWEETQYFGPGTRLLVL.

This clonotype was counted at least ten times. The chain combines TRBV13 with TRBJ1-2, with 10 bases lining up with TRBD1. Trimming removed 5 bases from V and 2 bases from J; junction bases left unmatched: 8. Germline V gene sequence: CDR1 PRHDT, CDR2 FYEKMQ (reference sequence). CDR3 length: 16 amino acids. The CDR3, as DNA: TGTGCCAGCAGCCTCAGGACAGGGGGGAACAACTATGGCTACACCTTC. Its translation is CASSLRTGGNNYGYTF.

This clonotype was seen ten or more times. The chain combines TRBV15 with TRBJ2-1, with a weak D call TRBD2 (6 bases). Germline loops: CDR1 LNHNV, CDR2 YYDKDF (reference sequence). The CDR3 sequence is 18 residues long. The ends were cut back, 1 base at V and 0 bases at J, with 16 bases in the middle. Here the CDR3 reads CATSRVRLASSSYNEQFF. In nucleotides, the CDR3 is TGTGCCACCAGCAGAGTGCGTCTAGCGTCTAGCTCCTACAATGAGCAGTTCTTC.

This clonotype showed up many times. V and J are TRBV28 and TRBJ2-5; D not certain. CDR3 size: 16 residues. V dropped 3 bases and J dropped 5 bases, with 19 bases sitting between them. Germline CDR1 reads MDHEN; CDR2 reads SYDVKM. CDR3 region: CASSFVSARSSETQYF. The DNA of the CDR3 is TGTGCCAGCAGTTTTGTGTCGGCACGGAGTTCGGAGACCCAGTACTTC.

The sample holds many counts of this clonotype. The J gene is TRBJ1-1, the V gene TRBV19, with 10 nucleotides matching TRBD1. Germline values: CDR1 LNHDA, CDR2 SQIVND (reference sequence). J was trimmed by 9 bases and V by 5 bases; bases with no gene match: 9. CDR3 length equals 14 residues. CDR3 sequence: CASSWGTGEPKAFF. The CDR3 DNA follows: TGTGCCAGTAGTTGGGGGACAGGGGAACCAAAAGCTTTCTTT.

J is TRBJ2-7 and V is TRBV27; D is ambiguous. Germline V gene sequence: CDR1 MNHEY, CDR2 SMNVEV (reference sequence). Trimming stripped 4 bases from V and 3 bases from J, with 16 bases between. The CDR3 extends over 15 amino acids. The CDR3 reads CASSSPDQRIYEQYF. CDR3 DNA sequence: TGTGCCAGCAGTTCCCCGGATCAGAGGATCTACGAGCAGTACTTC.

This clonotype was detected a few times. Since a much larger clone is just one base distant, this may be a read error. The rearrangement uses TRBV7-2 and TRBJ2-7, with a weak D call TRBD1 (5 bases). The germline V gene encodes CDR1 SGHTA and CDR2 FQGNSA. The CDR3 extends over 14 amino acids. The CDR3 region is CARSLDQGTYEQYF. Written as DNA, the CDR3 is TGTGCCAGAAGCTTAGATCAGGGAACCTACGAGCAGTACTTC.

V gene TRBV6-1 combines with J gene TRBJ2-7, with 8 bases lining up with TRBD1. V dropped 9 bases and J dropped 5; count of bases not matched to a gene: 12. The length of the CDR3 is 14 residues. Germline CDR1 reads MNHNS; CDR2 reads SASEGT. CDR3 loop: CASYPDRVQNEQYF. The CDR3 DNA is TGTGCCAGTTACCCGGACAGGGTGCAAAACGAGCAGTACTTC.

This clonotype was detected ten times or more. This chain links TRBV20-1 with TRBJ2-3; 8 bases align to TRBD2. The CDR3 sequence is 13 residues long. Germline-derived CDR1 and CDR2 are DFQATT and SNEGSKA (reference sequence). The V segment lost 3 bases and the J segment 5 bases; nucleotides outside the gene matches: 4. CDR3 DNA: TGCAGTGCTAGCGGGGGGGCTGTAGATACGCAGTATTTT. It codes for CSASGGAVDTQYF.

This clonotype was found many times. Germline is not matched at one junction end, which may reflect a read error. The chain links TRBV7-7 to TRBJ2-1; D unresolved. Germline values: CDR1 SSHAT, CDR2 FNYEAQ (reference sequence). The CDR3 covers 13 residues. CDR3 nucleotides: TGTGCTAGCAGCCTAGGACGGTACAATGAGCAGTTCTTC. Residues: CASSLGRYNEQFF.

This clonotype was seen ten or more times. This rearrangement joins TRBV5-1 to TRBJ2-1; weak D call: TRBD2 (5 bases). From germline, CDR1 is SGHRS and CDR2 YFSETQ. This CDR3 is 13 amino acids long. Trimming removed 4 bases from V and 8 bases from J, with 13 bases in between. CDR3 sequence (DNA): TGCGCCAGCAGCAATATAGGAGGAGATGAGCAGTTCTTC. The encoded protein is CASSNIGGDEQFF.

At least ten counts were recorded for this clonotype. The chain employs TRBV28 and TRBJ1-6; D unresolved. The V gene's germline CDR1 is MDHEN and CDR2 SYDVKM. CDR3 size: 15 residues. The V end was cut by 3 bases, the J end by 5 bases, with 11 bases between. CDR3 in amino acids: CASSFPSTDNSPLHF. The DNA of the CDR3 is TGTGCCAGCAGTTTTCCGTCGACGGATAATTCACCCCTCCACTTT.

This clonotype was counted at least ten times. The chain uses TRBV11-3 and TRBJ2-1, with TRBD2 identical over 12 bases. J gave up 4 bases and V 5 bases, and 6 bases lay outside the gene matches. Germline V gene sequence: CDR1 SGHNT, CDR2 YENEEA. The CDR3 is 16 residues long. The CDR3 DNA reads TGTGCCAGCAGCCCGCTGACTAGCGGGGGATACAATGAGCAGTTCTTC. It yields the protein CASSPLTSGGYNEQFF.

This clonotype came up many times. The chain joins TRBV6-1 to TRBJ2-1, with D possibly TRBD2 on 7 matching bases. The CDR3 spans 15 residues. Germline loops: CDR1 MNHNS, CDR2 SASEGT. V was trimmed by 7 bases and J by 8 bases, leaving 21 bases between them. The CDR3 DNA is TGTGCCAGCACTGCTGGGGGGGGGGGCCGGGATGAGCAGTTCTTC. This sequence encodes CASTAGGGGRDEQFF.

By share of the sample, this clonotype is medium-sized. This sequence joins TRBV28 and TRBJ1-2; D is uncertain. CDR3 length: 14 amino acids. Trimming pared 4 bases from V and 2 bases from J, leaving 11 bases between. Per the germline V gene, CDR1 is MDHEN and CDR2 is SYDVKM. DNA of the CDR3: TGTGCCAGCAGTTCGACACAGATCAACTATGGCTACACCTTC. This translates into CASSSTQINYGYTF.

This clonotype was recorded at least ten times. The chain carries TRBV20-1 and TRBJ2-1; 8 bases are shared with TRBD2. The length of the CDR3 is 13 residues. The germline CDR1 and CDR2 sequences are DFQATT and SNEGSKA (reference sequence). With V trimmed by 5 bases and J by 8 bases, 8 bases remained unmatched. Here the CDR3 reads CSAPRGGDDEQFF. The CDR3 DNA sequence: TGCAGTGCTCCTCGGGGGGGCGATGATGAGCAGTTCTTC.

This clonotype was seen a few times. A single base separates this from a much larger clone, so it may be a read error. The rearrangement links TRBV12-3 or TRBV12-4 to TRBJ2-5; 7 nucleotides line up with TRBD2. The length of the CDR3 is 13 residues. The CDR3 reads CASRTSVQGTQYF. CDR3 DNA: TGTGCCAGCAGAACTAGCGTCCAAGGGACCCAGTACTTC.

This clonotype was observed many times. V usage is TRBV28 and J usage is TRBJ2-5; weak D call: TRBD2 (5 bases). Germline values: CDR1 MDHEN, CDR2 SYDVKM. V dropped 8 bases and J dropped 5 bases, with 24 bases sitting between them. This CDR3 comprises 16 residues. CDR3 loop: CASLSEGSGLGETQYF. CDR3 sequence (DNA): TGTGCCAGCCTCTCGGAAGGGAGCGGACTGGGGGAGACCCAGTACTTC.

With regard to this clonotype: It may be a read error: a sequence one base away is much more abundant. Because it lacks the conserved phenylalanine or tryptophan at the end, this CDR3 is likely a read error. The rearrangement joins TRBV7-9 to TRBJ2-5; tentative D call: TRBD2 (6 bases). Germline CDR1 reads SEHNR; CDR2 reads FQNEAQ (reference sequence). This CDR3 region has 14 residues. V lost 5 bases, J lost 5 bases, and 15 bases lay in between. The CDR3 loop is CASSTDGGPETQYS. CDR3 nucleotide sequence: TGTGCCAGCAGCACCGATGGAGGGCCCGAGACCCAGTACTCC.

The J gene is TRBJ1-2, the V gene TRBV27; no clear D. Germline CDR1 and CDR2: MNHEY and SMNVEV (reference sequence). The CDR3 is 12 amino acids. V lost 9 bases, J lost 2 bases, and 10 bases lay in between. CDR3 amino acids: CASYRVNYGYTF. The CDR3 DNA sequence: TGTGCCAGTTATCGGGTGAACTATGGCTACACCTTC.

This clonotype was detected ten times or more. The V call is TRBV6-1, the J call TRBJ1-5; TRBD1 aligns across 7 bases. V lost 6 bases, J lost 1 base, and 15 bases stayed unmatched. The CDR3 is 18 amino acids. Germline CDR1 and CDR2: MNHNS and SASEGT. This CDR3 reads CASSRQGLWGASNQPQHF. For the CDR3, the DNA is TGTGCCAGCAGCAGACAGGGATTATGGGGTGCGAGCAATCAGCCCCAGCATTTT.

The table lists this clonotype with a few counts. This rearrangement joins TRBV25-1 to TRBJ2-7, with TRBD2 identical over 7 bases. Trimming took 5 bases from V and 5 from J; bases not matched to a gene: 3. The V gene's germline CDR1 is MGHDK and CDR2 SYGVNS. The CDR3 runs to 12 residues. CDR3 DNA: TGTGCCAGCAGTCGGGGGGTAGACGAGCAGTACTTC. Protein sequence: CASSRGVDEQYF.

This clonotype was detected a few times. V and J are TRBV10-1 and TRBJ1-5; no firm D call. V shed 7 bases and J shed 0 bases, with 19 bases lying between them. This CDR3 spans 17 amino acids. Germline lookup yields CDR1 WNHNN and CDR2 SYGVQD (reference sequence). CDR3 sequence reads: CASIAGMADYSNQPQHF. CDR3 bases: TGCGCCAGCATAGCTGGTATGGCAGACTATAGCAATCAGCCCCAGCATTTT.

This clonotype came up many times. The chain is built from TRBV28 and TRBJ2-7; 10 nucleotides line up with TRBD2. With 6 bases clipped from V and 6 bases from J, the junction kept 8 bases outside the gene matches. The CDR3 contains 14 residues. Per germline, CDR1 MDHEN and CDR2 SYDVKM. CDR3 amino acids: CASSLLAGELEQYF. CDR3 sequence (DNA): TGTGCCAGCAGCCTCCTAGCGGGGGAACTCGAGCAGTACTTC.

In its sample, this clonotype was seen many times. The rearrangement links TRBV7-2 to TRBJ1-1; D ambiguous. CDR1 and CDR2 (germline): SGHTA, FQGNSA. This CDR3 region has 16 residues. The V and J ends lost 1 base and 0 bases respectively, with 12 bases between them. This CDR3 is CASSLDRETLNTEAFF. The CDR3 nucleotides are TGTGCCAGCAGCTTAGACCGGGAGACCCTGAACACTGAAGCTTTCTTT.

This clonotype was recorded a few times. The genes are TRBV6-1 and TRBJ2-1; D is possibly TRBD1 or TRBD2 (5 bases each). Deletions cut 6 bases from V and 0 bases from J, with 18 bases between. The CDR3 covers 17 residues. Germline V gene lookup returns CDR1 MNHNS and CDR2 SASEGT. The chain's CDR3 is CASRQYSGTASYNEQFF. The CDR3 region has the DNA TGTGCCAGCAGACAGTACTCCGGGACGGCCTCCTACAATGAGCAGTTCTTC.